The present T cell receptor (beta chain) was sequenced within a study of OX40 agonist ivuxolimab in advanced cancers. Germline V gene sequence: CDR1 MNHNS, CDR2 SASEGT. This CDR3 contains 16 residues. V lost 4 bases, J lost 0 bases, and 15 bases lay in between. TCRdb's table, derived via immunoSEQ multiplex PCR, lists solely in-frame clones and lacks some. The sample lists about 35,000 clones, around 83% occurring once. The source was CD4+ or CD8+ T cells sorted from blood, collected in a trial of the OX40 agonist ivuxolimab. The chain combines TRBV6-1 with TRBJ1-2, with TRBD1 as a possible D gene (6 bases). The clonotype comes from an adult with an advanced solid tumor such as melanoma, head and neck, liver or kidney cancer. The CDR3 reads CASSGRTDLANYGYTF. DNA for the CDR3: TGTGCCAGCAGTGGTCGGACAGACCTAGCTAACTATGGCTACACCTTC.